This paragraph covers one T cell receptor beta chain sequence. Its antigen has not been determined. Base qualities are not recorded, but no much larger clone differs from it by a single base. The germline V gene (reference sequence) specifies MNHNY as CDR1 and SVGAGI as CDR2. There are 16 amino acids in the CDR3, from cysteine to phenylalanine inclusive. The CDR3 DNA has 48 bases and is translated from base 1. V is cut back by 0 bases and J by 3 bases, with 7 bases in the junction unmatched. This specimen comes from a study of cytomegalovirus exposure and HLA in healthy donors (dated by TCRdb to 2016 to 2017). Context from the whole study: In an earlier analysis of around 540 of the donors, 276 Gb of sequence data and approximately 100 million unique TCR beta sequences from approximately 180 million T cells were reported. An early release that covered several hundred HLA-typed donors contained approximately 300 gigabases of sequencing data and around 85 million unique TCR sequences. The genetic ancestry cluster associated with self-reported Caucasian donors included about 81% of the roughly 380 genotyped donors. The study was designed to test whether signatures of past pathogen exposure could be identified by cataloging public T cell receptors. The study used immunosequencing to profile the T cell repertoires of 666 subjects and linked those repertoires to cytomegalovirus serostatus. In addition to the first cohort of 666 subjects, a separate validation cohort of 120 different subjects was used. To predict cytomegalovirus infection status, the study brought together high-throughput TCR immunosequencing, statistical association of individual TCRs with disease status, and machine learning. A later analysis re-examined previously published TCR beta repertoires from 500 to 700 donors and added high-resolution HLA genotyping to investigate patterns of TCR occurrence. Rather than drawing on any new phenotypic data, the later analysis identified candidate immune exposures from TCR beta sequences and the way those sequences occurred across donors. An earlier analysis of fewer than 750 of the donors used high-throughput TCR beta sequencing to judge whether each TCR beta V gene segment behaved as functional or pseudogenic. Alongside the repertoire data, information on donor age, sex, ethnicity and CMV serostatus was compiled. A later genetic analysis used genome-wide SNP genotypes for 398 of the 666 donors, treating that subset as a discovery cohort. All discovery cohort repertoires had been generated on a single sequencing platform. Both class I and class II loci were covered by HLA typing, at four-digit resolution. Typing coverage varied by locus: roughly 629-630 donors for A, B, C, DRB1 and DQB1; roughly 510 for DQA1; more than 600 for DPA1; under 490 for DPB1. Roughly 5 DR-DQ haplotypes were handled as single units for association and clustering, since linkage in the cohort was strong. Across 300 to 500 genotyped donors of the cohort, an average of roughly 250,000 unique TCR beta nucleotide sequences per donor were sequenced, and 15% to 20% of those sequences were non-productive. The paper's findings and limits, for the study overall: The classifier was reported to diagnose cytomegalovirus status with high specificity and sensitivity in both the original and validation cohorts. The cohort was sequenced for TCR beta chains only, and without alpha or paired-chain data the features that could be detected were limited. Specific HLA alleles were associated with 15,000 to 20,000 TCR beta sequences at a false discovery rate of 0.05 in a later analysis. A later analysis found that most CMV-associated TCR beta chains appeared HLA-restricted, with HLA associations seemingly driven largely by CMV exposure. A further reported finding was that TCR beta sequences accurately predicted the HLA-A and HLA-B alleles for most subjects in the first cohort. An association between a missense DCLRE1C variant and V-gene and J-gene trimming of TCR beta chains was found in a later genetic analysis and replicated in an independent cohort. In a later analysis, TCR association rates were found to vary across HLA loci, with the most associated TCRs seen for DRB1 alleles and the fewest for HLA-C alleles. A cluster of highly shared sequence variants was judged likely to be a technical artifact of the sequencing pipeline. Compared with equally common non-associated chains, HLA-associated TCR beta chains in a later analysis were more clonally expanded and had lower generation probabilities. A total of fewer than 200 TCR beta chains were listed by the study as associated with cytomegalovirus. The only immune exposure information available for the cohort was CMV serostatus. While some public TCRs were present in many individuals, most TCR sequences turned up only very rarely across donors. The authors suggested that the approach could potentially be generalized to other disease states and immunological phenotypes. When HLA alleles, especially DR and DQ, strongly co-occurred, attributing TCR associations to individual alleles was difficult. In an earlier analysis of about 550 of the donors, most TCR beta V segments were observed in productive rearrangements about 87% or about 30% of the time, broadly matching IMGT annotations. Correlated functional status among segregating V segments might be attributable to linkage disequilibrium, but an unknown experimental factor could not be ruled out. Because HLA typing was unavailable for some donors at each locus, only the typed subset was used in association tests. Sequencing depth was assumed to be roughly uniform across donors in the presence/absence analyses, though that assumption may not hold. A later genetic analysis reported fewer N-insertions in productive TCRs among donors in an Asian-associated ancestry cluster than the roughly 720-donor mean. Three of the identified cytomegalovirus-associated TCR beta chains were confirmed in vitro to be specific for cytomegalovirus antigens. Some IMGT-functional V segments, including TRBV6-2 and TRBV6-3, could not be told apart with the 87-base-pair reads, so those segments were excluded. In a later analysis, several top co-occurrence clusters were reported to appear linked to parvovirus B19, influenza, CMV and Epstein-Barr virus. Because counts were too low, about 18 rarely observed V segments, including chromosome 9 orphons, were excluded from the earlier analysis of around 590 of the donors.

To prepare the library, the immunoSEQ multiplex PCR assay was applied. A mixture of 60 forward primers for TCR Vbeta segments and 13 reverse primers for TCR Jbeta segments was used in the multiplex PCR. The CDR3 region of rearranged TCR beta genes was amplified from genomic DNA by a multiplex PCR assay. The Illumina HiSeq System was used to sequence the amplified TCR beta libraries as 87-base-pair reads. The published analysis was carried out like this. Across the 640 or so repertoires, a later analysis counted 78 million or so unique TCR beta chains, about 10 million of which were shared by at least two donors. A nearest-neighbor algorithm error-corrected the raw reads and collapsed the reads into unique sequences, merging closely related sequences to remove PCR and sequencing errors. Alignment of CDR3 sequences to IMGT reference sequences was used to assign V, D and J gene segments. For a sequence to be retained, at least a six-nucleotide match to both a V gene segment and a J gene segment was required. A rearrangement counted as productive if the CDR3 had no stop codons and remained in frame with V and J, and every other rearrangement counted as non-productive. CDR3 was defined according to IMGT convention as the region running from the second conserved V-encoded cysteine to the conserved J-encoded phenylalanine. The earlier analysis of 550 to 650 of the donors excluded any sequence lacking an unambiguous match to a single V gene segment. In an earlier analysis of a few hundred of the donors, a V segment was called functional when productive rearrangements were above 56.7%, and segregating when the standard deviation between donors exceeded 5%. To diagnose cytomegalovirus status from the catalog of TCR beta chain sequences, a statistical classification framework was built. In a later analysis, TCR nucleotide sequences were compared against IMGT/GENE-DB human TR gene sequences so that V and J genes could be assigned. A later analysis assigned CDR3 sequences and most-parsimonious VDJ recombination scenarios with the TCRdist pipeline. A later analysis defined each TCR beta chain by its CDR3 amino acid sequence plus V-gene family, and excluded reads lacking a unique V-gene family. As a way to deal with suspected cross-contamination and a sequencing artifact, a later analysis dropped approximately 570 nucleotide sequences that were highly shared and had low generation probability. A later analysis calculated a clonal expansion index for each public chain from normalized within-repertoire ranks of inferred template counts. In a later analysis, generation probabilities were computed with a VDJ recombination model fitted to out-of-frame rearrangements, and the resulting probabilities were checked against IGoR. In a later analysis, hypergeometric tests were used to score TCR-TCR, TCR-HLA and TCR-CMV co-occurrence, with a repertoire-size bias correction applied to TCR pairs. In a later analysis, false discovery rates were estimated by permuting HLA or CMV assignments 20 times. In a later analysis, co-occurring TCRs were grouped using DBSCAN, with TCRdist sequence similarity added in when clustering inside HLA-allele-positive subsets. For co-occurrence clustering, repertoires with fewer than 30,000 or more than 120,000 public chains were excluded, along with about five repertoires with anomalous nucleotide sharing. TCRdb limited this immuneACCESS table to in-frame rearrangements with V and J called. A share of clones is missing; checked studies link under half to unresolved V genes, and the rest is unexplained. D and trimming come from the DNA, and the V and J calls and clone size come from that table. This sample holds about 98,000 clones; roughly 76% were observed only once. Roughly 8.4% of the sample is in the top ten clones.

The cohort was made up of around 720 healthy bone marrow donors. Cohort members were all nominally healthy when sampled, although unrecorded immune exposures were likely present. CMV serostatus was recorded as positive for about 300 and negative for about 55% of the roughly 670 cohort members, whereas no CMV serostatus was recorded for the donor in question. A peripheral blood sample was provided by each donor, and peripheral blood mononuclear cells were used for TCR beta sequencing. The Qiagen DNeasy Blood Extraction Kit was used to extract genomic DNA from the blood cell samples. The rearranged chain carries TRBV6-6 and TRBJ2-7; 8 middle bases align to TRBD1. The receptor was isolated from a human donor in good health. The specimen was PBMCs. The CDR3 region reads CASSYSDVGQGYEQYF. At the DNA level, the sequence is TGTGCCAGCAGTTACTCTGATGTAGGACAGGGCTACGAGCAGTACTTC.